This is a list of T cell receptor beta chains from one sample in a study of T-cell reconstitution after alpha-beta-depleted transplantation in children. TCRdb re-called the PCR reads with MiXCR, one entry per CDR3 protein. This table has about 240,000 distinct CDR3 sequences, roughly 23% appearing once. Sample: PBMCs, taken before TCRalphabeta/CD19-depleted stem cell transplant. The receptors were gathered from a girl aged 2-15 years with Fanconi anemia, due to receive a stem cell transplant. The CDR3 runs from the conserved cysteine through the conserved F or W. The order of the fields is V gene, D gene, J gene, clone size, CDR3 DNA, CDR3 protein. A D gene is named only where the DNA matches it firmly. Size is omitted from some rows. Given values are once, few, many or a class for expanded clones.

v_gene: TRBV11-2
d_gene: NA
j_gene: TRBJ2-4
abundance: few
CDR3nt: TGTGCCAGCAGCTTACATCAGGGAAACATTCAGTACTTC
CDR3aa: CASSLHQGNIQYF

v_gene: TRBV18
d_gene: TRBD1
j_gene: TRBJ1-5
abundance: many
CDR3nt: TGTGCCAGCTCGCCAACCGGACAGGGTAGCAATCAGCCCCAGCATTTT
CDR3aa: CASSPTGQGSNQPQHF

v_gene: TRBV2
d_gene: NA
j_gene: TRBJ2-1
abundance: many
CDR3nt: TGTGCCAGCAGTGAATCCCAGTGGTCCTACAATGAGCAGTTCTTC
CDR3aa: CASSESQWSYNEQFF

v_gene: TRBV7-9
d_gene: NA
j_gene: TRBJ2-1
abundance: many
CDR3nt: TGTGCCAGCAGCTTCGTGCGGGATCTCGGCAATGAGCAGTTCTTC
CDR3aa: CASSFVRDLGNEQFF

v_gene: TRBV10-3
d_gene: TRBD2
j_gene: TRBJ2-2
abundance: many
CDR3nt: TGTGCCATCAGTCCTAGCGGGGGAGAGAACACCGGGGAGCTGTTTTTT
CDR3aa: CAISPSGGENTGELFF

v_gene: TRBV7-3
d_gene: TRBD2
j_gene: TRBJ2-3
abundance: few
CDR3nt: TGTGCCGGGAGCTTACCGACTAGCGGGGGACACACAGATACGCAGTATTTT
CDR3aa: CAGSLPTSGGHTDTQYF

v_gene: TRBV4-2
d_gene: NA
j_gene: TRBJ1-2
abundance: many
CDR3nt: TGTGCCAGCAGCCAGGCCGGGGAGGGTAGTGGCTACACCTTC
CDR3aa: CASSQAGEGSGYTF

v_gene: TRBV12-3/TRBV12-4
d_gene: NA
j_gene: TRBJ1-2
abundance: NA
CDR3nt: TGTGCCAGCAGTTTAATGATCGGGACGAACTATGGCTACACCTTC
CDR3aa: CASSLMIGTNYGYTF

v_gene: TRBV20-1
d_gene: NA
j_gene: TRBJ1-5
abundance: NA
CDR3nt: TGCAGTGCTAGAGTGACAGAATTTAGCAATCAGCCCCAGCATTTT
CDR3aa: CSARVTEFSNQPQHF

v_gene: TRBV20-1
d_gene: NA
j_gene: TRBJ2-5
abundance: NA
CDR3nt: TGCAGTGCCCCACCCAGGGCTATTGGGACCCAGTACTTC
CDR3aa: CSAPPRAIGTQYF

v_gene: TRBV28
d_gene: TRBD2
j_gene: TRBJ2-7
abundance: many
CDR3nt: TGTGCCAGCAGTTTTAGGTTTGGGCGGGAGGGCCTCTACGAGCAGTACTTC
CDR3aa: CASSFRFGREGLYEQYF

v_gene: TRBV27
d_gene: NA
j_gene: TRBJ2-1
abundance: many
CDR3nt: TGTGCCAGCAGTCCATACTCCGTTGGCTCCTACAATGAGCAGTTCTTC
CDR3aa: CASSPYSVGSYNEQFF

v_gene: TRBV20-1
d_gene: TRBD1
j_gene: TRBJ1-5
abundance: many
CDR3nt: TGCAGTGCTGGGGGGACAGCATATAGCAATCAGCCCCAGCATTTT
CDR3aa: CSAGGTAYSNQPQHF

v_gene: TRBV29-1
d_gene: TRBD1
j_gene: TRBJ1-2
abundance: many
CDR3nt: TGCAGCGTCCGTCCGGGACAGGGCTATGGCTACACCTTC
CDR3aa: CSVRPGQGYGYTF

v_gene: TRBV5-1
d_gene: TRBD2
j_gene: TRBJ2-1
abundance: many
CDR3nt: TGCGCCAGCACGGCGACTAGCGGGGGGGCCGGAGAGCAGTTCTTC
CDR3aa: CASTATSGGAGEQFF

v_gene: TRBV12-3/TRBV12-4
d_gene: TRBD1
j_gene: TRBJ2-1
abundance: many
CDR3nt: TGTGCCAGCAGTTTACCCTACAGGGGATACAATGAGCAGTTCTTC
CDR3aa: CASSLPYRGYNEQFF

v_gene: TRBV11-2
d_gene: TRBD1
j_gene: TRBJ2-5
abundance: few
CDR3nt: TGTGCCAGCAGCCGGGACAGAGAAGAGACCCAGTACTTC
CDR3aa: CASSRDREETQYF

v_gene: TRBV6-6
d_gene: NA
j_gene: TRBJ2-7
abundance: NA
CDR3nt: TGTGCCAGCAGTTACTGGGGGGATGACGAGCAGTACTTC
CDR3aa: CASSYWGDDEQYF

v_gene: TRBV30
d_gene: TRBD1
j_gene: TRBJ1-4
abundance: few
CDR3nt: TGTGCCTGGAGTCCCCTTGACAGGGAGGGTGAAAAACTGTTTTTT
CDR3aa: CAWSPLDREGEKLFF

v_gene: TRBV5-4
d_gene: NA
j_gene: TRBJ2-3
abundance: few
CDR3nt: TGTGCCAGCAGCCAGGACTCGTTCGAGGGGCAGTATTTT
CDR3aa: CASSQDSFEGQYF

v_gene: TRBV7-9
d_gene: NA
j_gene: TRBJ1-1
abundance: NA
CDR3nt: TGTGCCAGCAGCCTGACCACGGGTGAAGCTTTCTTT
CDR3aa: CASSLTTGEAFF

v_gene: TRBV29-1
d_gene: NA
j_gene: TRBJ2-1
abundance: many
CDR3nt: TGCAGCGTTGAAAGGGGGGTTTATGAGCAGTTCTTC
CDR3aa: CSVERGVYEQFF

v_gene: TRBV2
d_gene: NA
j_gene: TRBJ2-7
abundance: NA
CDR3nt: TGTGCCAGCAGTGAGATCATGGGGCAATCTCGGTACGAGCAGTACTTC
CDR3aa: CASSEIMGQSRYEQYF

v_gene: TRBV20-1
d_gene: TRBD2
j_gene: TRBJ2-7
abundance: NA
CDR3nt: TGCAGTGCTTCTAGGACTAGCGGGCCTTACGAGCAGTACTTC
CDR3aa: CSASRTSGPYEQYF

v_gene: TRBV7-6
d_gene: TRBD1
j_gene: TRBJ2-7
abundance: NA
CDR3nt: TGTGCCAGCAGCTTAGGGTGGGGTCAGGGGGCGAGTGAGCAGTACTTC
CDR3aa: CASSLGWGQGASEQYF

v_gene: TRBV6-5
d_gene: TRBD2
j_gene: TRBJ2-7
abundance: many
CDR3nt: TGTGCCAGCGTTACTAGCGGGGGTACCTACGAGCAGTACTTC
CDR3aa: CASVTSGGTYEQYF

v_gene: TRBV20-1
d_gene: TRBD2
j_gene: TRBJ2-7
abundance: NA
CDR3nt: TGCAGTGCTAGAATGGGCGGGACTACCACCTACGAGCAGTACTTC
CDR3aa: CSARMGGTTTYEQYF

v_gene: TRBV27
d_gene: NA
j_gene: TRBJ2-5
abundance: many
CDR3nt: TGTGCCAGCAGTTTATCTAGATTGCCAGAGACCCAGTACTTC
CDR3aa: CASSLSRLPETQYF

v_gene: TRBV20-1
d_gene: NA
j_gene: TRBJ1-4
abundance: many
CDR3nt: TGCAGTGCCCTTCCCGGGGGGGGCGGTGAAAAACTGTTTTTT
CDR3aa: CSALPGGGGEKLFF

v_gene: TRBV11-3
d_gene: TRBD1
j_gene: TRBJ2-1
abundance: NA
CDR3nt: TGTGCCAGCAGCTTATGGGACAGGGTGGGCTCCTACAATGAGCAGTTCTTC
CDR3aa: CASSLWDRVGSYNEQFF

v_gene: TRBV7-3
d_gene: TRBD2
j_gene: TRBJ2-1
abundance: NA
CDR3nt: TGTGCCAGCAGCTTAAGCGGGAGGGCCGAAGGTGAGCAGTTCTTC
CDR3aa: CASSLSGRAEGEQFF

v_gene: TRBV5-1
d_gene: TRBD1
j_gene: TRBJ2-2
abundance: NA
CDR3nt: TGCGCCAGCAGCCCTGGGACAGGGTCAGGGTACCTCGACACCGGGGAGCTGTTTTTT
CDR3aa: CASSPGTGSGYLDTGELFF

v_gene: TRBV20-1
d_gene: NA
j_gene: TRBJ2-4
abundance: many
CDR3nt: TGCAGTGCTAGAGCCCATGTAGGACACATTCAGTACTTC
CDR3aa: CSARAHVGHIQYF

v_gene: TRBV11-1
d_gene: TRBD2
j_gene: TRBJ2-2
abundance: many
CDR3nt: TGTGCCAGCAGCCAACCGGGACTAGCGGGCCCTATCGCGAACACCGGGGAGCTGTTTTTT
CDR3aa: CASSQPGLAGPIANTGELFF

v_gene: TRBV11-3
d_gene: NA
j_gene: TRBJ1-1
abundance: NA
CDR3nt: TGTGCCAGCAGCTTAGGGTCACGGGACACTGAAGCTTTCTTT
CDR3aa: CASSLGSRDTEAFF

v_gene: TRBV20-1
d_gene: TRBD2
j_gene: TRBJ2-3
abundance: NA
CDR3nt: TGCAGTGCTAGACTTACTAGCGGGGGGGCACGACGCACAGATACGCAGTATTTT
CDR3aa: CSARLTSGGARRTDTQYF

v_gene: TRBV6-2/TRBV6-3
d_gene: NA
j_gene: TRBJ2-7
abundance: few
CDR3nt: TGTGCCAGCAGCCAAACCCAGGGGACGCCAGGCGAGCAGTACTTC
CDR3aa: CASSQTQGTPGEQYF